These 13 T cell receptor beta chains were all obtained from the same sample, sequenced in a study of blood T cell repertoires in COVID-19. Data came from immunoSEQ multiplex PCR; TCRdb stores just in-frame clones and leaves some out. This table has about 290,000 clones, around 89% appearing once. Sequenced sample: peripheral blood. Receptors were obtained from a man aged 40-55 years with acute or convalescent COVID-19.

V gene TRBV5-6 combines with J gene TRBJ2-2; a weak D match, TRBD1 (5 bases). The CDR3 covers 14 residues. Germline lookup yields CDR1 SGHDT and CDR2 YYEEEE. V was pared by 0 bases and J by 4 bases, with 7 bases between. The CDR3 bases are TGTGCCAGCAGCTTGGGACAGCTCACCGGGGAGCTGTTTTTT. This encodes CASSLGQLTGELFF.

V gene TRBV6-5 combines with J gene TRBJ2-1; 8 bases agree with TRBD1. The junction had 12 bases not matched to a gene; V was cut back by 7 bases and J by 10 bases. The CDR3 runs 14 residues. CDR1 is MNHEY and CDR2 is SVGAGI in the germline V gene. Here the CDR3 reads CASTGTGGLREQFF. In nucleotides, the CDR3 is TGTGCCAGCACCGGGACAGGAGGTTTAAGGGAGCAGTTCTTC.

The rearrangement links TRBV2 to TRBJ2-2; D is perhaps TRBD1 (5 bases). V lost 5 bases and J 1 base, leaving 14 bases between the germline ends. This CDR3 is 16 amino acids long. Per the germline V gene, CDR1 is SNHLY and CDR2 is FYNNEI. DNA of the CDR3: TGTGCCAGCAGTCGCCAGGGTACATTGAACACCGGGGAGCTGTTTTTT. This sequence encodes CASSRQGTLNTGELFF.

This clone was counted only a few times. The chain combines TRBV9 with TRBJ1-2; 7 bases match TRBD1. V was clipped by 3 bases and J by 8 bases; unmatched bases: 4. The CDR3 is made up of 12 amino acids. Germline values: CDR1 SGDLS, CDR2 YYNGEE. The CDR3 is CASSAWTGGYTF. CDR3 DNA: TGTGCCAGCAGCGCTTGGACAGGAGGCTACACCTTC. Supplemented by reference TRBV9 and TRBJ1-2, the full variable domain reads DSGVTQTPKHLITATGQRVTLRCSPRSGDLSVYWYQQSLDQGLQFLIQYYNGEERAKGNILERFSAQQFPDLHSELNLSSLELGDSALYFCASSAWTGGYTFGSGTRLTVV.

This clone was seen only once. The CDR3 reads CASSQLGSGDTNEKLFF. The CDR3 region has the DNA TGTGCCAGCAGCCAACTAGGAAGCGGGGACACGAATGAAAAACTGTTTTTT. This chain joins TRBV4-2 and TRBJ1-4; maybe TRBD1 (6 bases). Germline V gives CDR1 LGHNA, CDR2 YNFKEQ. CDR3 size: 17 residues. Trimming left V 2 bases short and J 5 bases short, with 18 bases between.

The chain recombines TRBV10-3 with TRBJ2-1; D remains ambiguous. Germline CDR1 ENHRY, CDR2 SYGVKD. This CDR3 contains 14 residues. Trimming left V 4 bases short and J 3 bases short, with 10 bases between. CDR3 sequence (DNA): TGTGCCATCAGTGTGAGACAAAGCTACAATGAGCAGTTCTTC. Amino acid sequence: CAISVRQSYNEQFF.

This clone has a single count. The chain joins TRBV6-4 to TRBJ2-3; 7 bases align to TRBD1. This CDR3 region has 16 residues. Germline lookup yields CDR1 MRHNA and CDR2 SNTAGT. J was trimmed by 0 bases and V by 2 bases; bases with no gene match: 5. For the CDR3, the DNA is TGTGCCAGCAGTGACAGGGGGCTATTCAGCACAGATACGCAGTATTTT. Protein: CASSDRGLFSTDTQYF.

The rearrangement uses TRBV5-6 and TRBJ1-1; possible D gene TRBD1, 6 bases. Trimming stripped 4 bases from V and 7 bases from J, with 11 bases between. CDR1 is SGHDT and CDR2 is YYEEEE in the germline V gene. This CDR3 has 12 residues. The CDR3 protein is CASSPDSVEAFF. The DNA of the CDR3 is TGTGCCAGCAGCCCGGACAGCGTTGAAGCTTTCTTT.

V usage is TRBV12-3 or TRBV12-4 and J usage is TRBJ1-1; no reliable D call. The CDR3 loop spans 12 amino acids. V was shortened by 5 bases and J by 10 bases, with 14 bases between the two germline ends. The CDR3 loop reads CASSLHSCLAFF. The CDR3 DNA is TGTGCCAGCAGTCTCCACAGCTGTTTAGCTTTCTTT.

The chain has TRBV14 and TRBJ2-3; 8 positions agree with TRBD2. In germline, CDR1 is SGHDN, CDR2 FVKESK. V trimming: 0 bases; J trimming: 2 bases; junction bases outside the gene matches: 7. The CDR3 runs to 17 residues. The CDR3 loop reads CASSQDLAGGYTDTQYF. The CDR3 DNA reads TGTGCCAGCAGCCAAGATCTGGCGGGGGGATACACAGATACGCAGTATTTT. Drawing the rest from reference TRBV14 and TRBJ2-3, the complete variable domain is EAGVTQFPSHSVIEKGQTVTLRCDPISGHDNLYWYRRVMGKEIKFLLHFVKESKQDESGMPNNRFLAERTGGTYSTLKVQPAELEDSGVYFCASSQDLAGGYTDTQYFGPGTRLTVL.

V is TRBV24-1 and J is TRBJ2-3; TRBD2 aligns across 8 bases. Germline-derived CDR1 and CDR2 are KGHDR and SFDVKD. The V and J ends lost 9 bases and 5 bases, in that order; junction bases with no gene match: 6. The CDR3 is 13 amino acids. The CDR3 region is CATREGGGDTQYF. CDR3 nucleotide sequence: TGTGCCACCCGGGAGGGGGGGGGAGATACGCAGTATTTT.

The rearrangement links TRBV7-2 to TRBJ1-1, with D possibly matching TRBD1 (5 bases). Trimming took off 2 bases at V and 11 bases at J, with 15 bases between the two ends. This CDR3 comprises 13 residues. The germline V gene encodes CDR1 SGHTA and CDR2 FQGNSA. DNA for the CDR3: TGTGCCAGCAGCTTATATAACGGCGGGGGGGCTTTCTTT. Translation gives CASSLYNGGGAFF.

This clone was counted a single time. The rearrangement joins TRBV5-1 to TRBJ1-4, with TRBD1 matching over 8 bases. Germline V CDR1 and CDR2: SGHRS, YFSETQ. The V and J ends lost 3 bases and 8 bases, in that order; junction bases with no gene match: 15. The CDR3 runs 17 residues. The CDR3 spells CASSSPTGEAKPEKLFF. CDR3 DNA sequence: TGCGCCAGCAGCTCCCCGACAGGGGAGGCCAAACCGGAAAAACTGTTTTTT.